The source of this T cell receptor beta chain is a study of T cell repertoires in cytomegalovirus infection. About the research overall: Carrying CMV and the relevant HLA type showed in public TCR beta signatures.

Germline V gene data show CDR1 as SGHAT and CDR2 as FQNNGV. The trim removed 5 bases at V and 6 bases at J, leaving 5 bases unmatched. CDR3 length: 16 amino acids. A single record per CDR3 protein comes from TCRdb applying MiXCR to the reads. This sample has a few hundred thousand distinct CDR3 sequences, with 40% found just once. A note on this clonotype: Its antigen remains unknown.

The TCR sequence derives from a human donor in good health (CMV status not recorded). Some clones in this sample may be carry-over from other donors' samples. The sequenced sample was cultured PBMCs, obtained from culture after CMV antigen stimulation. The chain links TRBV11-2 to TRBJ2-1; 15 positions match TRBD2. Here the CDR3 reads CASSPRTSGRANEQFF. DNA for the CDR3: TGTGCCAGCAGCCCTAGGACTAGCGGGAGGGCCAATGAGCAGTTCTTC.